The 27 T cell receptor beta chains listed next were all sequenced from one sample in a study of radiotherapy plus CTLA-4 blockade in lung cancer. Using immunoSEQ multiplex PCR, the repertoire was profiled, and TCRdb retains in-frame clones only, with some absent. Of over 40,000 clones listed, around four fifths were seen once; the top ten hold 3% to 4%. Sequencing used peripheral blood, obtained from a patient treated with radiotherapy plus ipilimumab. Every receptor here comes from a human donor with non-small cell lung cancer who had stable disease on radiotherapy plus ipilimumab.

The chain carries TRBV2 and TRBJ2-7, with D perhaps matching TRBD1 (6 bases). CDR1 and CDR2 (germline): SNHLY, FYNNEI. The ends were cut back, 6 bases at V and 3 bases at J, with 15 bases in the middle. The CDR3 sequence is 14 residues long. CDR3 amino acids: CASRGPGADYEQYF. The DNA for the CDR3 is TGTGCCAGCAGGGGGCCAGGGGCTGACTACGAGCAGTACTTC.

The CDR3 sequence: CATSRRQGTDTQYF. Written as DNA, the CDR3 is TGTGCCACCAGCAGAAGACAGGGGACAGATACGCAGTATTTT. The V and J genes are TRBV15 and TRBJ2-3; TRBD1 matches 8 bases. The CDR3 runs 14 residues. CDR1 is LNHNV, CDR2 YYDKDF, per germline (reference sequence). Trimming at V came to 2 bases and at J to 3 bases, leaving 1 base not matched to a gene.

The J gene is TRBJ2-7, the V gene TRBV6-6, with TRBD2 matching 7 bases. Germline assignment: CDR1 MNHNY and CDR2 SVGAGI (reference sequence). Unmatched junction bases numbered 5, after V lost 6 bases and J lost 6 bases. This CDR3 has 12 residues. The CDR3 reads CASSPGGLEQYF. In nucleotides, the CDR3 is TGTGCCAGCAGCCCGGGGGGTCTCGAGCAGTACTTC.

The chain links TRBV7-9 to TRBJ2-1, with a weak D call TRBD1 (6 bases). V lost 2 bases and J 8 bases, leaving 16 bases between the germline ends. Germline CDR1 reads SEHNR; CDR2 reads FQNEAQ (reference sequence). This CDR3 region has 15 residues. The CDR3 nucleotides are TGTGCCAGCAGCTTACAGGGGATGCGGGTCGATGAGCAGTTCTTC. It specifies CASSLQGMRVDEQFF.

The chain couples TRBV2 to TRBJ2-3; D might be TRBD1 (8 bases). In germline, CDR1 is SNHLY, CDR2 FYNNEI. The CDR3 covers 15 residues. The ends were cut back, 6 bases at V and 4 bases at J, with 17 bases in the middle. CDR3 residues: CASRTDREGPDTQYF. The CDR3 nucleotides read TGTGCCAGCAGAACGGACAGGGAGGGCCCAGATACGCAGTATTTT.

V usage is TRBV27 and J usage is TRBJ1-1, with a tentative D call TRBD1 (6 bases). The V gene lost 4 bases and the J gene lost 3 bases, with 12 bases spanning the gap. The CDR3 spans 14 residues. Germline values: CDR1 MNHEY, CDR2 SMNVEV (reference sequence). The CDR3 DNA follows: TGTGCCAGCAGTTCCCTGGACAGTTACACTGAAGCTTTCTTT. Encoded protein: CASSSLDSYTEAFF.

The chain has TRBV20-1 and TRBJ2-7; D possibly corresponds to TRBD1 (5 bases). Germline CDR1 DFQATT, CDR2 SNEGSKA (reference sequence). CDR3 length equals 11 residues. V was clipped by 6 bases and J by 2 bases, with 8 bases between them. The CDR3 bases are TGCAGTGCCACGGACACCTACGAGCAGTACTTC. It yields the protein CSATDTYEQYF.

The chain joins TRBV19 to TRBJ1-5, with a tentative D call TRBD1 (5 bases). The germline V gene encodes CDR1 LNHDA and CDR2 SQIVND (reference sequence). This CDR3 has 17 residues. Trimming shortened V by 2 bases and J by 2 bases, and 16 bases separated the two germline ends. Here the CDR3 DNA reads TGTGCCAGTAGTATACGGATCGAGACAGCACGCAATCAGCCCCAGCATTTT. Translated: CASSIRIETARNQPQHF.

The J gene is TRBJ1-2, the V gene TRBV6-5; D may be TRBD1 (5 bases). The CDR3 is made up of 12 amino acids. CDR1 is MNHEY, CDR2 SVGAGI, per germline. V lost 10 bases and J 2 bases, leaving 11 bases between the germline ends. The CDR3, as DNA: TGTGCCACCGCAGGGTACAACTATGGCTACACCTTC. Translation: CATAGYNYGYTF.

This clone was recorded once. The chain has TRBV28 and TRBJ2-3; 11 bases match TRBD2. The CDR3 is 17 amino acids. Germline-derived CDR1 and CDR2 are MDHEN and SYDVKM. The V gene end was trimmed by 4 bases and the J gene end by 1 base; junction bases not matched to a gene: 7. The DNA for the CDR3 is TGTGCCAGCAGTTCATCAACTAGCGGGAGAGGCACAGATACGCAGTATTTT. Translation: CASSSSTSGRGTDTQYF.

The rearrangement joins TRBV6-7 to TRBJ2-3; 7 nucleotides align to TRBD1. TRBV6-7 is placed among ORFs of uncertain function. Trimming removed 2 bases from V and 2 bases from J; junction bases left unmatched: 13. The CDR3 sequence is 18 residues long. The CDR3 DNA is TGTGCCAGCAGTTACCCACTTATGGGACAGCGGCCCACAGATACGCAGTATTTT. Its protein is CASSYPLMGQRPTDTQYF.

The V gene is TRBV7-3, the J gene TRBJ2-1; 8 bases match TRBD2. Germline CDR1 SGHTA, CDR2 FQGTGA. This CDR3 has 13 residues. The ends lost 3 bases at V and 9 bases at J; junction bases unmatched: 4. The CDR3 protein is CASSFAREGEQFF. Written as DNA, the CDR3 is TGTGCCAGCAGCTTTGCTCGGGAGGGTGAGCAGTTCTTC.

By sample share, this clone is medium-sized. This chain connects TRBV30 to TRBJ2-1; the match to TRBD2 covers 11 bases. The CDR3 extends over 16 amino acids. From germline, CDR1 is GTSNPN and CDR2 SVGIG (reference sequence). The V and J ends lost 3 bases and 2 bases, in that order; junction bases with no gene match: 6. The CDR3 sequence is CAWSPGTSGAYNEQFF. The CDR3 nucleotides read TGTGCCTGGAGCCCCGGGACTAGCGGAGCCTACAATGAGCAGTTCTTC.

The table lists this clone with a few counts. The J gene is TRBJ1-3, the V gene TRBV30, with TRBD1 as a possible D gene (5 bases). The germline V gene has CDR1 GTSNPN and CDR2 SVGIG (reference sequence). Trimming left V 3 bases short and J 1 base short, with 10 bases between. CDR3 length: 14 residues. The CDR3 DNA is TGTGCCTGGAGCCTGGACATTTCTGGAAACACCATATATTTT. The encoded protein is CAWSLDISGNTIYF.

This chain joins TRBV9 and TRBJ2-5; TRBD1 matches at 10 bases. The last part of the DNA fits TRBJ2-7 better; the J call may be wrong. The V gene's germline CDR1 is SGDLS and CDR2 YYNGEE. The CDR3 consists of 15 residues. The DNA for the CDR3 is TGTGCCAGCAGCGAAACAGACAGGGGGCGTAACGAGCAGTACTTC. As protein: CASSETDRGRNEQYF.

The chain links TRBV27 to TRBJ2-1, with TRBD2 matching 7 bases. This CDR3 is 12 amino acids long. From germline, CDR1 is MNHEY and CDR2 SMNVEV (reference sequence). J gave up 7 bases and V 4 bases, and 1 base lay outside the gene matches. The CDR3 loop reads CASSSGGNEQFF. The DNA for the CDR3 is TGTGCCAGCAGTTCCGGGGGGAATGAGCAGTTCTTC.

J is TRBJ2-5 and V is TRBV5-1, with 7 bases matching TRBD1. The J call is uncertain, as TRBJ2-7 better fits the DNA end. Germline CDR1 is SGHRS and CDR2 is YFSETQ. The CDR3 totals 14 residues. CDR3 nucleotide sequence: TGCGCCAGCAGCTTGGGGGACAGCCTCTACGAGCAGTACTTC. The encoded protein is CASSLGDSLYEQYF.

V gene TRBV27 combines with J gene TRBJ2-2, with TRBD2 matching 7 bases. Germline CDR1 MNHEY, CDR2 SMNVEV (reference sequence). The CDR3 loop spans 16 amino acids. Unmatched junction bases numbered 7, after V lost 1 base and J lost 5 bases. CDR3 in amino acids: CASSLFGGSTTGELFF. The CDR3 bases are TGTGCCAGCAGTTTATTCGGGGGGAGTACAACCGGGGAGCTGTTTTTT.

Concerning this clone itself: The sample has other DNA sequences that encode this CDR3 too. The genes are TRBV7-2 and TRBJ1-1; 8 nucleotides align to TRBD1. The V and J ends lost 3 bases and 2 bases, in that order; junction bases with no gene match: 5. Looked up from germline, CDR1 is SGHTA and CDR2 is FQGNSA. This CDR3 spans 15 amino acids. CDR3 in amino acids: CASSLVGQGNTEAFF. The DNA for the CDR3 is TGTGCCAGCAGCTTGGTCGGACAGGGCAACACTGAAGCTTTCTTT.

This clone was detected only a few times. J is TRBJ2-3 and V is TRBV7-3; the match to TRBD2 covers 13 bases. Germline CDR1 SGHTA, CDR2 FQGTGA. The CDR3 extends over 15 amino acids. The junction had 1 base not matched to a gene; V was cut back by 2 bases and J by 5 bases. DNA of the CDR3: TGTGCCAGCAGCTTATGGACTAGCGGGAGAGATACGCAGTATTTT. Protein sequence: CASSLWTSGRDTQYF.

The rearrangement links TRBV12-5 to TRBJ2-7, with 10 nucleotides matching TRBD2. Germline V CDR1 and CDR2: LGHNT, FRNRAP. This CDR3 spans 16 amino acids. J was trimmed by 5 bases and V by 1 base; bases with no gene match: 8. The CDR3 DNA reads as TGTGCTAGTGGTTTGGGTAGCGGGAGGTGGCGAAACGAGCAGTACTTC. Amino acid sequence: CASGLGSGRWRNEQYF.

The chain uses TRBV11-2 and TRBJ1-3; D is unclear. The length of the CDR3 is 14 residues. The germline gives CDR1 SGHAT, CDR2 FQNNGV. V lost 1 base and J lost 0, with 4 bases in between. The CDR3 coding sequence is TGTGCCAGCAGCTTAGTCAGCTCTGGAAACACCATATATTTT. Translation: CASSLVSSGNTIYF. The full variable domain, its missing parts supplied by reference TRBV11-2 and TRBJ1-3, is EAGVAQSPRYKIIEKRQSVAFWCNPISGHATLYWYQQILGQGPKLLIQFQNNGVVDDSQLPKDRFSAERLKGVDSTLKIQPAKLEDSAVYLCASSLVSSGNTIYFGEGSWLTVV.

V and J are TRBV7-2 and TRBJ2-1, with 8 bases fitting TRBD1. The CDR3 has 15 residues. Germline CDR1 reads SGHTA; CDR2 reads FQGNSA. Trimming cost V 6 bases and J 0 bases; bases outside gene matches: 4. The CDR3 sequence: CASRSTGGSYNEQFF. CDR3 in DNA: TGTGCCAGCAGGAGTACAGGGGGCTCCTACAATGAGCAGTTCTTC.

The V call is TRBV6-6, the J call TRBJ1-1; D gene ambiguous. CDR1 and CDR2 from the germline V gene are MNHNY and SVGAGI (reference sequence). CDR3 size: 14 residues. V gave up 1 base and J gave up 3 bases, with 9 bases separating them. CDR3 in DNA: TGTGCCAGCAGTTACTTGGAGGGCTACACTGAAGCTTTCTTT. Translation gives CASSYLEGYTEAFF.

The chain combines TRBV7-8 with TRBJ2-7; TRBD1 might be the D (5 bases). The CDR3 loop spans 17 amino acids. Germline V gene sequence: CDR1 SGHVS, CDR2 FQNEAQ. The V gene lost 1 base and the J gene lost 5 bases, with 21 bases spanning the gap. The CDR3 sequence: CASSLVAGRRVRDEQYF. The CDR3 DNA is TGTGCCAGCAGCTTAGTGGCCGGGCGCAGGGTTAGGGACGAGCAGTACTTC.

The J gene is TRBJ2-1, the V gene TRBV28, with 16 bases that match TRBD2. Germline loops: CDR1 MDHEN, CDR2 SYDVKM. The junction had 10 bases not matched to a gene; V was cut back by 6 bases and J by 5 bases. This CDR3 region has 18 residues. CDR3 loop: CASRPGGTSGRVNNEQFF. CDR3 nucleotides: TGTGCCAGCAGGCCCGGGGGGACTAGCGGGAGGGTAAACAATGAGCAGTTCTTC. Based on the CDR3 plus reference TRBV28 and TRBJ2-1, the full variable domain is DVKVTQSSRYLVKRTGEKVFLECVQDMDHENMFWYRQDPGLGLRLIYFSYDVKMKEKGDIPEGYSVSREKKERFSLILESASTNQTSMYLCASRPGGTSGRVNNEQFFGPGTRLTVL.

The J gene is TRBJ2-2, the V gene TRBV7-3; TRBD1 agrees at 8 bases. V shed 0 bases, J shed 1 base, and the junction held 7 bases outside the gene matches. The CDR3 covers 18 residues. Germline assignment: CDR1 SGHTA and CDR2 FQGTGA. The CDR3 loop is CASSLTQFGTGNTGELFF. The CDR3 bases are TGTGCCAGCAGCTTAACGCAATTTGGGACAGGGAACACCGGGGAGCTGTTTTTT.